Sequencing of this TCR beta chain was carried out in a study of cytomegalovirus exposure and HLA in healthy donors. Germline CDR1 is SEHNR and CDR2 is FQNEAQ (reference sequence). The CDR3 contains 13 residues. Remarks on this clone: No antigen is known for it.

Use of 60 Vbeta and 13 Jbeta primers characterized the PCR. Data came from immunoSEQ multiplex PCR; TCRdb stores just in-frame clones and leaves some out. Its clone listing holds about 200,000 clones. Study-level results: It was taken for granted in presence/absence analyses that sequencing depth across donors was roughly uniform.

The sample was PBMCs. The chain combines TRBV7-9 with TRBJ2-1; D might be TRBD1 or TRBD2, each matching 5 bases. The TCR sequence derives from a boy between 10 and 17 years old in good health and CMV-seronegative. The CDR3 sequence is CASAGSMPRWEFF. The CDR3 DNA sequence: TGTGCTAGCGCAGGGTCAATGCCGAGGTGGGAGTTCTTC.